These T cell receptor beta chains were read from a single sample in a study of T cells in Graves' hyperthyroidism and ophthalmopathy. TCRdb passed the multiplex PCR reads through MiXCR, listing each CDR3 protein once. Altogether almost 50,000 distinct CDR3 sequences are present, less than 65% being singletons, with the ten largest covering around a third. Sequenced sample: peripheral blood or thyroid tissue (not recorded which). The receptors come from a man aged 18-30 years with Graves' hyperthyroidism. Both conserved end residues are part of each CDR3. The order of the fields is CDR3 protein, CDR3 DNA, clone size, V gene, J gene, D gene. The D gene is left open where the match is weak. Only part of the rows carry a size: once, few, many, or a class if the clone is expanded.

CDR3 protein: CASRPKAMNTEAFF
CDR3 DNA: TGTGCCAGCAGACCAAAAGCGATGAACACTGAAGCTTTCTTT
clone size: many
V gene: TRBV6-2/TRBV6-3
J gene: TRBJ1-1
D gene: .

CDR3 protein: CARNRANGDGYTF
CDR3 DNA: TGTGCCAGGAATCGGGCCAACGGGGATGGCTACACCTTC
clone size: .
V gene: TRBV24-1
J gene: TRBJ1-2
D gene: .

CDR3 protein: CASSARDRPYEQYF
CDR3 DNA: TGTGCCAGCAGCGCCCGGGACAGACCCTACGAGCAGTACTTC
clone size: .
V gene: TRBV7-2
J gene: TRBJ2-7
D gene: TRBD1

CDR3 protein: CASSKVGSNRPQHF
CDR3 DNA: TGTGCCAGCAGTAAGGTCGGGAGTAATCGGCCCCAGCATTTT
clone size: .
V gene: TRBV6-1
J gene: TRBJ1-5
D gene: .

CDR3 protein: CSVYGTRAFF
CDR3 DNA: TGCAGCGTTTACGGGACAAGGGCTTTCTTT
clone size: .
V gene: TRBV29-1
J gene: TRBJ1-1
D gene: .

CDR3 protein: CSARTSGGYEQYF
CDR3 DNA: TGCAGTGCAAGGACTAGCGGGGGCTACGAGCAGTACTTC
clone size: few
V gene: TRBV20-1
J gene: TRBJ2-7
D gene: TRBD2

CDR3 protein: CASSPRYRGNTGELFF
CDR3 DNA: TGCGCCAGCAGCCCCCGGTACAGGGGAAACACCGGGGAGCTGTTTTTT
clone size: many
V gene: TRBV5-1
J gene: TRBJ2-2
D gene: TRBD1

CDR3 protein: CASGTGNYGYTF
CDR3 DNA: TGTGCCAGCGGGACAGGGAACTATGGCTACACCTTC
clone size: medium-sized
V gene: TRBV24-1
J gene: TRBJ1-2
D gene: TRBD1

CDR3 protein: CASSSPPLSHEQYF
CDR3 DNA: TGTGCCAGCAGTTCCCCCCCACTATCCCACGAGCAGTACTTC
clone size: .
V gene: TRBV28
J gene: TRBJ2-7
D gene: .

CDR3 protein: CSAWTGDPYEQYF
CDR3 DNA: TGCAGCGCATGGACAGGGGACCCCTACGAGCAGTACTTC
clone size: .
V gene: TRBV29-1
J gene: TRBJ2-7
D gene: TRBD1

CDR3 protein: CASKIAGGPGETQYF
CDR3 DNA: TGTGCCAGCAAAATAGCGGGAGGGCCGGGAGAGACCCAGTACTTC
clone size: .
V gene: TRBV2
J gene: TRBJ2-5
D gene: TRBD2

CDR3 protein: CSVGGTGRTYEQYF
CDR3 DNA: TGCAGCGTTGGGGGGACAGGAAGAACCTACGAGCAGTACTTC
clone size: .
V gene: TRBV29-1
J gene: TRBJ2-7
D gene: TRBD1

CDR3 protein: CSAWGQGEETQYF
CDR3 DNA: TGCAGCGCATGGGGACAGGGAGAAGAGACCCAGTACTTC
clone size: .
V gene: TRBV29-1
J gene: TRBJ2-5
D gene: TRBD1

CDR3 protein: CASSPPGKGRYTEAFF
CDR3 DNA: TGTGCCAGCAGTCCCCCAGGGAAGGGGAGATACACTGAAGCTTTCTTT
clone size: .
V gene: TRBV2
J gene: TRBJ1-1
D gene: .

CDR3 protein: CASSQDFQGDQPQHF
CDR3 DNA: TGTGCCAGCAGCCAAGATTTTCAGGGGGATCAGCCCCAGCATTTT
clone size: .
V gene: TRBV7-2
J gene: TRBJ1-5
D gene: TRBD1